One sample yielded the 13 T cell receptor beta chains listed below, sequenced in a study of kidney transplant recipient with SARS-CoV-2 infection. Via MiXCR, TCRdb re-called the reads, giving one row per CDR3 protein. The data contain some 220,000 distinct CDR3 sequences, 25% to 30% of them singletons. The sample consisted of a blood sample, taken at baseline and on roughly day 120 from a kidney transplant recipient. These receptors all stem from a young adult male patient who had COVID-19 and was a kidney transplant recipient. The T cells may come from the graft donor.

In this sample, this clonotype turned up many times. The CDR3 reads CSVRTSGRYEQYF. The CDR3 nucleotides are TGCAGCGTAAGGACCTCTGGTCGCTACGAGCAGTACTTC. This chain connects TRBV29-1 to TRBJ2-7, with D uncertain. The CDR3 has 13 residues. Trimming shortened V by 6 bases and J by 3 bases, and 15 bases separated the two germline ends. Germline CDR1 and CDR2: SQVTM and ANQGSEA.

This clonotype was seen more than once but under ten times. The chain combines TRBV5-1 with TRBJ2-3; D gene unclear. Germline assignment: CDR1 SGHRS and CDR2 YFSETQ. This CDR3 has 14 amino acids. The V end lost 2 bases, the J end lost 0 bases, and 7 bases lay between the germline ends. This chain's CDR3 is CASSFFSSTDTQYF. DNA of the CDR3: TGCGCCAGCAGCTTTTTCTCTAGCACAGATACGCAGTATTTT. Full variable domain (remainder filled in from reference TRBV5-1 and TRBJ2-3): KAGVTQTPRYLIKTRGQQVTLSCSPISGHRSVSWYQQTPGQGLQFLFEYFSETQRNKGNFPGRFSGRQFSNSRSEMNVSTLELGDSALYLCASSFFSSTDTQYFGPGTRLTVL.

This clonotype was observed many times. The V and J genes are TRBV3-1 and TRBJ1-5; D is unclear. The length of the CDR3 is 15 residues. V dropped 1 base and J dropped 0 bases, with 7 bases sitting between them. CDR1 and CDR2 from the germline V gene are LGHDT and YNNKEL (reference sequence). The CDR3 reads CASSQGSSSNQPQHF. CDR3 in DNA: TGTGCCAGCAGCCAAGGGAGCAGTAGCAATCAGCCCCAGCATTTT.

In this sample, this clonotype turned up many times. V usage is TRBV12-3 or TRBV12-4 and J usage is TRBJ1-4; tentative D call: TRBD1 (6 bases). The CDR3 runs to 14 residues. V lost 4 bases, J lost 7 bases, and 13 bases lay in between. CDR3 sequence reads: CASSSLVGAEKLFF. CDR3 sequence (DNA): TGTGCCAGCAGTTCCCTGGTGGGGGCTGAAAAACTGTTTTTT.

This chain links TRBV8-2 with TRBJ2-6. TRBV8-2 is a known pseudogene. The CDR3 consists of 17 residues. CDR3 DNA: TGTGGCAAGGTAAGAAGGATAACACAAAGTCGGGCCAACGTCCTGACTTTC. It codes for CGKVRRITQSRANVLTF.

Concerning this clonotype: Since a much larger clone is just one base distant, this may be a read error. This sequence joins TRBV7-3 and TRBJ2-1, with 9 bases fitting TRBD2. The V segment lost 6 bases and the J segment 7 bases; nucleotides outside the gene matches: 7. CDR3 size: 14 residues. Germline CDR1 SGHTA, CDR2 FQGTGA. The CDR3 sequence is CASSEISGGNEQFF. CDR3 bases: TGTGCCAGCAGTGAGATTAGCGGGGGAAATGAGCAGTTCTTC.

In its sample, this clonotype was seen many times. The gene calls are TRBV5-6 and TRBJ2-7, with 10 positions matching TRBD1. Germline V gene lookup returns CDR1 SGHDT and CDR2 YYEEEE. The V and J ends lost 2 bases and 2 bases, in that order; junction bases with no gene match: 7. The CDR3 covers 16 residues. CDR3 sequence (DNA): TGTGCCAGCAGCTTCGGAGCCGGACAGGGGGCCTACGAGCAGTACTTC. Translation gives CASSFGAGQGAYEQYF.

The gene calls are TRBV5-1 and TRBJ1-1, with TRBD1 as a possible D gene (5 bases). Germline loops: CDR1 SGHRS, CDR2 YFSETQ. V lost 4 bases to trimming and J lost 1 base, with 14 bases between them. The CDR3 totals 15 residues. This CDR3 is CASSPAGTGNTEAFF. In nucleotides, the CDR3 is TGCGCCAGCAGCCCGGCGGGGACTGGGAACACTGAAGCTTTCTTT.

At least ten counts were recorded for this clonotype. This chain joins TRBV5-1 and TRBJ2-5, with TRBD2 identical over 11 bases. The CDR3 runs 15 residues. Germline assignment: CDR1 SGHRS and CDR2 YFSETQ. The trim removed 6 bases at V and 3 bases at J, leaving 7 bases unmatched. The CDR3: CASKTSGRPEETQYF. The CDR3 region has the DNA TGCGCCAGCAAAACTAGCGGGAGACCCGAAGAGACCCAGTACTTC.

A single count supports this clonotype. This may come from a read error, since a much larger clone is one base off. The rearrangement links TRBV6-4 to TRBJ1-1; no clear D. Germline CDR1 reads MRHNA; CDR2 reads SNTAGT. The CDR3 totals 13 residues. DNA for the CDR3: TGTGCCAACAGTGACAACGTGAACACTGAAGCTTTCTTT. Amino acid sequence: CANSDNVNTEAFF.

In this sample, this clonotype turned up a few times. The genes are TRBV2 and TRBJ2-1; D is perhaps TRBD1 (6 bases). This CDR3 is built from 16 residues. The V gene's germline CDR1 is SNHLY and CDR2 FYNNEI. Trimming shortened V by 1 base and J by 4 bases, and 14 bases separated the two germline ends. CDR3 sequence: CASSEGRGKGYNEQFF. The DNA of the CDR3 is TGTGCCAGCAGTGAAGGCAGGGGAAAGGGATACAATGAGCAGTTCTTC.

This clonotype was counted between two and nine times. This chain connects TRBV6-5 to TRBJ2-5; tentatively, D is TRBD2 (6 bases). The germline V gene has CDR1 MNHEY and CDR2 SVGAGI. The V end lost 5 bases, the J end lost 5 bases, and 15 bases lay between the germline ends. CDR3 length: 14 amino acids. CDR3 protein: CASSRAGPGETQYF. The CDR3 bases are TGTGCCAGCAGTCGCGCGGGGCCTGGGGAGACCCAGTACTTC.

This clonotype showed up many times. The chain has TRBV5-3 and TRBJ1-2; D not resolved. TRBV5-3 is filed as an ORF, its function uncertain. Between the trimmed V and J ends, which lost 7 bases and 4 bases, there was a span of 23 bases. This CDR3 has 16 residues. This CDR3 reads CARYHQVVRKTYGYTF. CDR3 nucleotides: TGTGCCAGATATCACCAAGTGGTGAGAAAGACCTATGGCTACACCTTC.